These 3 T cell receptor beta chains share one sample of origin, sequenced in a study of CD8+ T cells in alopecia areata. Reverse transcribed after extraction, RNA yielded cDNA as the sequencing template. TCRdb's copy holds only in-frame clones and misses some; the assay was immunoSEQ multiplex PCR. The sample contains 90,000 to 130,000 clones, none of them singletons. The sample comprised lesional skin. All receptors derive from a C3H/HeJ mouse with alopecia areata. Mice of this strain are of MHC haplotype H2-k.

This clone has more than one count but fewer than ten. Here the gene names and germline are mouse. The CDR3 bases that were read are TGTGCCAGCAGTTATGACAGGGGGGTCTCCTAT. This encodes CASSYDRGVSY. The CDR3 reads in full as CASSYDRGVSYEQYF. V and J are TRBV14 and TRBJ2-7; 9 bases fit TRBD1. The read halts 4 residues ahead of the CDR3 end, with the missing end drawn from the germline J gene. The CDR3 spans 15 residues. CDR1 is SGHDT, CDR2 FRDEAV, per germline. J was trimmed by 0 bases and V by 3 bases; bases with no gene match: 4.

Remarks on this clone: The listed genes are named as in mouse. The DNA ends 4 residues before the CDR3 does, and the rest of the CDR3 is filled in from the germline J gene. The chain couples TRBV19 to TRBJ1-1; D call uncertain. The CDR3 totals 14 residues. Trimming removed 2 bases from V and 0 bases from J, with 8 bases in between. Germline CDR1 reads FNHDT; CDR2 reads SITEND (reference sequence). The CDR3 bases that were read are TGTGCCAGCAGTATTTTTCCAGCAAACACA. Translation: CASSIFPANT. Given in full, the CDR3 is CASSIFPANTEVFF.

This clone was seen more than once but under ten times. Gene names and germline match the mouse. The read is 4 residues too short to cover the CDR3 end, so that end is filled in from the germline J gene. V is TRBV13-3 and J is TRBJ2-1; TRBD2 matches 10 bases. J lost 1 base, V lost 4 bases, and 8 bases had no gene match. This CDR3 comprises 17 residues. Germline CDR1 and CDR2: NNHDY and SYVADS. CDR3 bases read: TGTGCCAGCAGTCTTATCGGGACTGGGGAGAACTATGCT. Protein: CASSLIGTGENYA. In full, the CDR3 reads CASSLIGTGENYAEQFF.